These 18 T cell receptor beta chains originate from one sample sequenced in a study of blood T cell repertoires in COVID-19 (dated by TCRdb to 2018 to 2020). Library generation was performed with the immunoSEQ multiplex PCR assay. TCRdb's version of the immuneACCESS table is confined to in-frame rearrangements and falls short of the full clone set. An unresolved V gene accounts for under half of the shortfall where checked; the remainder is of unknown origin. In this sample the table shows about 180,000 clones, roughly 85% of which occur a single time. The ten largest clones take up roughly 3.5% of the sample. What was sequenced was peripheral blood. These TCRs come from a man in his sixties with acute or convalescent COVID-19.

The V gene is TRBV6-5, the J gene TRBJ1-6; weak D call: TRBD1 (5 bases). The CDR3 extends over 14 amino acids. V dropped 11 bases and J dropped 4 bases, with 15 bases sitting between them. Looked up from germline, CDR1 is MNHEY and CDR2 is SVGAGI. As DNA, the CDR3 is TGTGCCGCAAGGCTGGGGCAGTATAATTCACCCCTCCACTTT. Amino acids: CAARLGQYNSPLHF.

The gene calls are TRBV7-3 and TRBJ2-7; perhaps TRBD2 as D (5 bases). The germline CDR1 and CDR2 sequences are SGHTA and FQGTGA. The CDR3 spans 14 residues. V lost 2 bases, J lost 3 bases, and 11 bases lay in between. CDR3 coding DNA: TGTGCCAGCAGCTTACAAGCGGACTTCTACGAGCAGTACTTC. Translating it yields CASSLQADFYEQYF.

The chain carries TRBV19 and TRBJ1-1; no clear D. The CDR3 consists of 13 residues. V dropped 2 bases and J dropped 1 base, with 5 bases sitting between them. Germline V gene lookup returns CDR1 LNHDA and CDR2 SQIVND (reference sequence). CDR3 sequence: CASSISENTEAFF. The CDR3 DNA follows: TGTGCCAGTAGTATATCAGAGAACACTGAAGCTTTCTTT.

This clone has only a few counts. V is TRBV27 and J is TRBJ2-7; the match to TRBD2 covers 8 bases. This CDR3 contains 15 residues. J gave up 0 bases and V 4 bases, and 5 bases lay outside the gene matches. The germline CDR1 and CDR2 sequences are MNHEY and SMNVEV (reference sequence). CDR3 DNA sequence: TGTGCCAGCAGTTCGCCGGGGGGGAGCTCCTACGAGCAGTACTTC. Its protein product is CASSSPGGSSYEQYF.

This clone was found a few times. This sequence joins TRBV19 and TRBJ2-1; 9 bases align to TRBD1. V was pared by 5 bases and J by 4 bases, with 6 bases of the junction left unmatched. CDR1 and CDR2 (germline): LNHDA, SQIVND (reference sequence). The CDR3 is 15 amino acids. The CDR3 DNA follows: TGTGCCAGTAGTTCCGGGACAGGGCCTTACAATGAGCAGTTCTTC. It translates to CASSSGTGPYNEQFF.

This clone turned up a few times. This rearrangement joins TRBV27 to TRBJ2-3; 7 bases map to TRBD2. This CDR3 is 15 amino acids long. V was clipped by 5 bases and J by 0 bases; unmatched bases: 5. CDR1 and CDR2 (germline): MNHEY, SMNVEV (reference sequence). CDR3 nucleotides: TGTGCCAGCAGTGGACTAGTATCTAGCACAGATACGCAGTATTTT. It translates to CASSGLVSSTDTQYF.

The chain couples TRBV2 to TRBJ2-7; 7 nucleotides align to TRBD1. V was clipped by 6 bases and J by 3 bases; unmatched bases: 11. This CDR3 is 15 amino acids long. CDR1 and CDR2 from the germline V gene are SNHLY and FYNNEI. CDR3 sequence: CASSEPSQGNYEQYF. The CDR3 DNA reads TGTGCCAGCAGCGAACCGTCACAGGGGAACTACGAGCAGTACTTC.

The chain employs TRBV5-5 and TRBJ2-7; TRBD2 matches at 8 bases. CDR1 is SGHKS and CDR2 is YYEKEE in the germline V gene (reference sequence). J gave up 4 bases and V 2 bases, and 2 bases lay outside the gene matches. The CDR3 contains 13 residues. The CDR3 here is CASSFSGSYEQYF. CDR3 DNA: TGTGCCAGCAGCTTCAGCGGGAGTTACGAGCAGTACTTC.

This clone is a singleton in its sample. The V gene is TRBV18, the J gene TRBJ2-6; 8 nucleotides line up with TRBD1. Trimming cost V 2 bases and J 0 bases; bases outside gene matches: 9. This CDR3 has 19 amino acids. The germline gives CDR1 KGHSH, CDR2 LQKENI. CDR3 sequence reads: CASSPVRTGISSGANVLTF. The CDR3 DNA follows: TGTGCCAGCTCACCAGTCAGGACAGGGATCTCCTCTGGGGCCAACGTCCTGACTTTC.

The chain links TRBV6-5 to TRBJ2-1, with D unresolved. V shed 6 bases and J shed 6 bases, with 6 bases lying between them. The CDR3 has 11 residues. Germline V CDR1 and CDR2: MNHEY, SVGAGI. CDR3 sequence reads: CASSNFNEQFF. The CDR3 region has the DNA TGTGCCAGCAGCAATTTCAATGAGCAGTTCTTC.

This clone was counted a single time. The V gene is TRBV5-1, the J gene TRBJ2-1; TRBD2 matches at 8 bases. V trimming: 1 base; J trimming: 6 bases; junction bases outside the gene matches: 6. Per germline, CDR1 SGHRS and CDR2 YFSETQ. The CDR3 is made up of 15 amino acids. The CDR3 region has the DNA TGCGCCAGCAGCTTGTTAACGGGAGGGCCCAATGAGCAGTTCTTC. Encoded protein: CASSLLTGGPNEQFF.

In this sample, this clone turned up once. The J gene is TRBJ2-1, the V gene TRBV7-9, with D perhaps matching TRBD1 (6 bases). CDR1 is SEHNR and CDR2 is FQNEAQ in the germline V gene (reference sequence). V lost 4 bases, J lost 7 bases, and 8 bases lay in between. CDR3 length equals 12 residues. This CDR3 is CASSYRGNEQFF. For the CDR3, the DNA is TGTGCCAGCAGCTATAGGGGGAATGAGCAGTTCTTC. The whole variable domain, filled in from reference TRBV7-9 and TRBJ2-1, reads DTGVSQNPRHKITKRGQNVTFRCDPISEHNRLYWYRQTLGQGPEFLTYFQNEAQLEKSRLLSDRFSAERPKGSFSTLEIQRTEQGDSAMYLCASSYRGNEQFFGPGTRLTVL.

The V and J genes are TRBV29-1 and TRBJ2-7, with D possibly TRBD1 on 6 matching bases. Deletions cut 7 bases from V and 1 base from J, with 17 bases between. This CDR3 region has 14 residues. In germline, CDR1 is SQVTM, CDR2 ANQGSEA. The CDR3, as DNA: TGCAGCGCGAACGGTCCGGGACAATCCTACGAGCAGTACTTC. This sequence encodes CSANGPGQSYEQYF.

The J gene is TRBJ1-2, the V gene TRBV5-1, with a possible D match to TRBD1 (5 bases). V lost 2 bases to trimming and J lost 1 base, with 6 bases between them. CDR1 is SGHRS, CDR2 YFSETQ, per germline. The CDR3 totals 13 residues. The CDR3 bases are TGCGCCAGCAGCTTCGACAGTAACTATGGCTACACCTTC. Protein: CASSFDSNYGYTF.

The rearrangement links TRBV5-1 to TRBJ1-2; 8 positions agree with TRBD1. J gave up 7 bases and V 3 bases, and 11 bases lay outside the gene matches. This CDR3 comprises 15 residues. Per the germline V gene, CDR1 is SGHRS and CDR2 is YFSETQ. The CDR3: CASSYGDRPGSGYTF. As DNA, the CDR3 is TGCGCCAGCAGCTACGGGGACAGGCCGGGGTCTGGCTACACCTTC. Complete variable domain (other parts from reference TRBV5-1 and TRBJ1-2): KAGVTQTPRYLIKTRGQQVTLSCSPISGHRSVSWYQQTPGQGLQFLFEYFSETQRNKGNFPGRFSGRQFSNSRSEMNVSTLELGDSALYLCASSYGDRPGSGYTFGSGTRLTVV.

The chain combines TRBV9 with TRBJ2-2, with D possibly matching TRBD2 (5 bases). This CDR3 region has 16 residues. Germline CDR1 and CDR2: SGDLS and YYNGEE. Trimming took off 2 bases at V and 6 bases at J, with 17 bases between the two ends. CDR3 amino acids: CASSVGPRRSAGELFF. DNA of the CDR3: TGTGCCAGCAGCGTGGGCCCCCGGAGGTCCGCCGGGGAGCTGTTTTTT.

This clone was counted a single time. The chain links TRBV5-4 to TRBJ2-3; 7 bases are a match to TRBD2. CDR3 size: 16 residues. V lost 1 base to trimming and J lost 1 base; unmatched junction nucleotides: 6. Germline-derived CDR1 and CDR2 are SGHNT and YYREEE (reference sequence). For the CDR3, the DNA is TGTGCCAGCAGCTTGTCGAGGGCGGGAGGCACAGATACGCAGTATTTT. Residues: CASSLSRAGGTDTQYF. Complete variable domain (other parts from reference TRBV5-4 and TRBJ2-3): ETGVTQSPTHLIKTRGQQVTLRCSSQSGHNTVSWYQQALGQGPQFIFQYYREEENGRGNFPPRFSGLQFPNYSSELNVNALELDDSALYLCASSLSRAGGTDTQYFGPGTRLTVL.

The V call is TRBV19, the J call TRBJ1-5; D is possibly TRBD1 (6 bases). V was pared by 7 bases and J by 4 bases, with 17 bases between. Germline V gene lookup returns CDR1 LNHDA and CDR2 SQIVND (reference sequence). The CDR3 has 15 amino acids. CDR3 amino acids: CASIPRGGRNQPQHF. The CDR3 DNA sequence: TGTGCCAGTATCCCCAGGGGCGGTAGGAATCAGCCCCAGCATTTT.